This T cell receptor (beta chain) was captured in a study of T cell repertoires in cytomegalovirus infection. Study overall: An indication of both CMV infection and matching HLA type came from public TCR beta signatures. Study-level results: Summed public TCR beta family frequency identified CMV carriers bearing the relevant HLA. CMV-specific HLA-C-restricted TCR beta clonotypes dominated the ex vivo response.

CDR3 length equals 15 residues. V was trimmed by 5 bases and J by 0 bases, leaving 12 bases between them. CDR1 and CDR2 from the germline V gene are LNHDA and SQIVND (reference sequence). Each CDR3 protein is one row after TCRdb ran MiXCR on the reads. The sample has around 140,000 distinct CDR3 sequences; approximately 5.9% are singletons. This clonotype was counted ten times or more. Antigen: not known. The chain recombines TRBV19 with TRBJ2-3; weak D call: TRBD2 (6 bases). The sample consisted of PBMCs. The clonotype comes from a human donor in good health (CMV status not recorded). Some clones in this sample may be carry-over from other donors' samples. The CDR3 spells CASSDSGTSTDTQYF. DNA of the CDR3: TGTGCCAGTAGTGACTCAGGGACTAGCACAGATACGCAGTATTTT.